Listed below are T cell receptor beta chains from one sample, sequenced in a study of blood T cell repertoires in COVID-19. Sequencing used immunoSEQ multiplex PCR; TCRdb keeps in-frame clones, though not all of them. The repertoire includes about 110,000 clones, over 75% of them detected once, and less than 2.5% sits in the top ten. The sequenced sample consisted of peripheral blood. All receptors come from a human donor in a cohort sampled during active COVID-19. CDR3s include the opening cysteine and the closing phenylalanine or tryptophan. Each record gives: clone size, J gene, V gene, D gene, CDR3 DNA, CDR3 protein. A D gene is named only where the DNA matches it firmly. Size tells how often a clone was seen (once, few, many) or the class of an expanded clone, and some rows leave it out.

>.|TRBJ2-1|TRBV7-7|.
TGTGCTAGCAGCTTAAGGACTGAATCAGTGGATGAGCAGTTCTTC
CASSLRTESVDEQFF
>.|TRBJ1-3|TRBV24-1|.
TGTGCCACCAGTGATTGGGGGCTCCGGGGTAACACCATATATTTT
CATSDWGLRGNTIYF
>.|TRBJ2-2|TRBV7-9|.
TGTGCCAGCCGCCCCAGGGGATTCAACACCGGGGAGCTGTTTTTT
CASRPRGFNTGELFF
>.|TRBJ1-5|TRBV2|TRBD1
TGTGCCAGCAGACCGGGACAGTCCTTGAATCAGCCCCAGCATTTT
CASRPGQSLNQPQHF
>.|TRBJ2-7|TRBV27|.
TGTGCCAGCAGCCGGGACTGGGCCTACGAGCAGTACTTC
CASSRDWAYEQYF
>.|TRBJ1-4|TRBV28|TRBD1
TGTGCCAGCAGTTCCCCGACAGGGCCGGGGCAAAAACTGTTTTTT
CASSSPTGPGQKLFF
>.|TRBJ2-7|TRBV27|.
TGTGCCAGCAGTTTAACGTGGGAGTCTTACGAGCAGTACTTC
CASSLTWESYEQYF
>.|TRBJ2-1|TRBV7-9|TRBD2
TGTGCCAGCAGCCCCCTCGCGAGCGGGAACTACAATGAGCAGTTCTTC
CASSPLASGNYNEQFF
>.|TRBJ2-3|TRBV15|TRBD1
TGTGCCACCAGCAGAGATAAGCGGCAGGGGGCAGGGGATACGCAGTATTTT
CATSRDKRQGAGDTQYF
>.|TRBJ2-1|TRBV6-5|TRBD1
TGTGCCAGCAGTAAGACAGGGCCTCGAGAGCAGTTCTTC
CASSKTGPREQFF
>.|TRBJ2-1|TRBV11-1|TRBD2
TGTGCCAGCAGACCCTCGGGGGGGCTTTACAATGAGCAGTTCTTC
CASRPSGGLYNEQFF
>.|TRBJ2-1|TRBV9|TRBD1
TGTGCCAGCAGCGTAGTGGACAGGGGTGGGTACAATGAGCAGTTCTTC
CASSVVDRGGYNEQFF
>.|TRBJ2-5|TRBV7-9|TRBD2
TGTGCCAGCAGCTTAGCCGGACTAGCGGGAGGAAGGGAGACCCAGTACTTC
CASSLAGLAGGRETQYF
>once|TRBJ2-1|TRBV11-2|TRBD2
TGTGCCAGCAGCTTAGTAGCGGGTTTCTACAATGAGCAGTTCTTC
CASSLVAGFYNEQFF
>.|TRBJ2-1|TRBV7-9|.
TGTGCCAGCAGCGCCGACAGACCCGAAGAGCAGTTCTTC
CASSADRPEEQFF
>.|TRBJ2-1|TRBV12-5|TRBD2
TGTGCTAGTGGTTTATTCGCTAGCGGGGGGAGCAATGAGCAGTTCTTC
CASGLFASGGSNEQFF
>.|TRBJ2-3|TRBV2|TRBD1
TGTGCCAGCAGGCTTAGGACAGGGGAGTCAGATACGCAGTATTTT
CASRLRTGESDTQYF
>.|TRBJ2-3|TRBV6-4|.
TGTGCCAGCAGCTACGACTCGTCAAGGGATACGCAGTATTTT
CASSYDSSRDTQYF
>.|TRBJ1-3|TRBV6-6|TRBD1
TGTGCCAGCAGTCTTCGGGACAGGGGTCCTCGTACTGGAAACACCATATATTTT
CASSLRDRGPRTGNTIYF
>.|TRBJ2-7|TRBV2|TRBD2
TGTGCCGGCGGGCGGGAGGGTTTCTCCTACGAGCAGTACTTC
CAGGREGFSYEQYF
>.|TRBJ2-7|TRBV5-1|.
TGCGCCAGCAGCTTGGACCCACTGCCCTACGAGCAGTACTTC
CASSLDPLPYEQYF
>.|TRBJ1-2|TRBV5-1|TRBD1
TGCGCCAGCAGCCCGAGAGGGACAGGGATGGCCCAAAATCCTCATGGCTACACCTTC
CASSPRGTGMAQNPHGYTF
>.|TRBJ2-1|TRBV10-1|TRBD2
TGCGCCAGCAGTGAGGGGCTAGCGGACGTCTACAATGAGCAGTTCTTC
CASSEGLADVYNEQFF
>.|TRBJ1-1|TRBV3-1/TRBV3-2|TRBD1
TGTGCCAGCAGCCGAATAGGGACAGGGCAAGCTTTCTTT
CASSRIGTGQAFF
>.|TRBJ2-1|TRBV6-5|TRBD1
TGTGCCAGCAGGCCATCGGGACAGGTCTCCAATGAGCAGTTCTTC
CASRPSGQVSNEQFF
>.|TRBJ1-1|TRBV21-1|.
TGTGCCAGCAGCAAAAAAGAGGCAGGGCCTAAGGCTGAAGCTTTCTTT
CASSKKEAGPKAEAFF
>few|TRBJ2-2|TRBV15|.
TGTGCCACCAGCAGAGACTGGAACACCGGGGAGCTGTTTTTT
CATSRDWNTGELFF
>.|TRBJ2-7|TRBV27|.
TGTGCCAGCAGTATGAGGGGGAGCTACGAGCAGTACTTC
CASSMRGSYEQYF
>.|TRBJ1-4|TRBV5-1|TRBD1
TGCGCCAGCCAGCAGGGGGCGGGAGAAAAACTGTTTTTT
CASQQGAGEKLFF
>.|TRBJ1-2|TRBV2|TRBD1
TGTGCCAATACCGGGACAGAAACTAACTATGGCTACACCTTC
CANTGTETNYGYTF
>.|TRBJ1-5|TRBV2|TRBD1
TGTGCCAGCAGTGTCGGGCAGGGGGCTGGTCAGCCCCAGCATTTT
CASSVGQGAGQPQHF
>.|TRBJ2-7|TRBV28|TRBD1
TGTGCCAGCAGTCTCGGGACAGGGGGAGTGCACGAGCAGTACTTC
CASSLGTGGVHEQYF
>.|TRBJ1-2|TRBV29-1|.
TGCAGCGCTCAGGGTTCGCCGGGTCCCGATTCAGATGGCTACACCTTC
CSAQGSPGPDSDGYTF
>.|TRBJ1-6|TRBV27|TRBD1
TGTGCCAGCAGTTTATCCCCGGACAGGGAATCACCCCTCCACTTT
CASSLSPDRESPLHF